This TCR beta chain was recovered during a study of persistence of HIV-infected CD4 T cells (dated by TCRdb to about 2020). Background for the entire study: Participants had been on suppressive ART for a median of around 8 years. Peripheral blood samples of up to about 180 mL were taken at multiple time points, with the exception of a couple of participants who underwent leukapheresis at a single time point. Anti-CD3/anti-CD28 stimulation activated a higher proportion of cells, with a lower memory fraction, than antigen stimulation. The study isolated CMV- and HIV-1 Gag-responding CD4+ T cells from ART-treated individuals to examine antigen-driven clonal expansion of HIV-1-infected cells. TCRbeta sequencing assessed the clonality of all cells in each sorted population, while proviral sequencing assessed the clonality of infected cells. In the cross-participant TCR cluster analysis, fewer than ten participants were included for CMV and roughly 7 participants were included for Gag.

For CDR1 and CDR2, the germline V gene lists SNHLY and FYNNEI. V and J are truncated by 5 bases and 5 bases respectively, leaving an intervening sequence of 9 bases. Counted from cysteine to phenylalanine, this CDR3 has 12 amino acids. Only the CDR3 portion is preserved as DNA: 36 bases, with reading frame beginning at the first base. TCRbeta repertoires were sequenced from genomic DNA with the immunoSEQ hsTCRB assay version 4 in survey mode. For TCRbeta sequencing, genomic DNA was diluted to approximately 9.6 ng/uL, and up to 1 ug was used per sample. Per the authors' processing: TCRbeta data were analyzed in ImmunoSeq Analyzer 3.0, with diversity computed on productive nucleotide rearrangements. The improved Chao index was used to estimate lower-bound TCR diversity, and the Gini coefficient was used to estimate clonality using the Immunarch R package. Different nucleotide rearrangements encoding the same CDR3beta amino acid sequence were counted as distinct clonotypes. Differential abundance analysis identified TCRbeta sequences significantly enriched in antigen-responding cells relative to anti-CD3/anti-CD28-activated cells. GLIPH2 grouped TCRs by predicted peptide-MHC specificity, both within each participant and across combined participant data sets. Not all clones reach the TCRdb copy of this immuneACCESS table, which keeps in-frame sequences only. Checked studies attribute under half of the gap to unresolved V genes and leave the rest unexplained. V and J calls and clone size are those listed in that table; D and trimming were worked out from the DNA. The sample table shows 40,000 to 45,000 clones, and roughly 90% are seen once. Over 1% of the sample goes to the ten largest clones.

Interpreted using the paper, the treatment or condition label stands for: suppressive antiretroviral therapy. Cells were stimulated with anti-CD3/anti-CD28 magnetic beads as a nonspecific positive control representing the CD4+ T cell repertoire. CD4+ T cells that responded were sorted based on upregulation of both CD40 ligand and CD69. HIV-1-infected adults in whom suppressive ART had been started during chronic infection were enrolled as participants. For at least 4 years, the participants' plasma HIV-1 RNA had been undetectable, below 50 copies/mL. To be included, a participant needed positive CMV serology and a CD4+ T cell count above 400 cells/uL. Before stimulation, PBMCs were isolated using density centrifugation and then depleted of CD8+ T cells. CD8-depleted PBMCs were stimulated for 15 to 20 hours with anti-CD28/CD49d costimulation, CD40-blocking antibody and enfuvirtide to prevent new infections. Cell sorting was done on a Beckman Coulter MoFlo Legacy or XDP sorter, and dead cells were excluded with propidium iodide. Genomic DNA was extracted using the QIAamp DNA Mini Kit for samples with more than one million cells and using the Quick-DNA Microprep Kit for all other samples.

Results the study describes overall, beyond this receptor: Only a small number of individuals took part in the study, and the range of antigens tested was limited. Significantly lower TCRbeta richness was observed in CMV- and Gag-responding cells than in anti-CD3/anti-CD28-responding cells, and higher oligoclonality was observed in CMV-responding cells than in CD3/CD28-stimulated and Gag-responding cells. Degenerate expanded CDR3beta sequences were enriched in antigen-responding cells, suggesting convergent selection of CD4+ responses to CMV and Gag. Bulk TCR analyses could not be restricted to the rare CMV-responding cells that actually carried HIV-1 proviruses. A correlation was observed between TCR oligoclonality and proviral oligoclonality within the same sorted populations.

A note on this clone: Its antigen is not yet known. Base-call qualities are not available, and no considerably larger clone is one nucleotide away.

Material: CD4+ T cells sorted from PBMCs after roughly 18-hour stimulation, obtained from a patient who received antiretroviral therapy. Sample cell subset or site, as interpreted from the label and publication: CD40L+CD69+ CD4 T cells responding to anti-CD3/anti-CD28 beads, representing the overall repertoire. This TCR came from an adult man with HIV who was CMV-seropositive. The rearrangement combines TRBV2 with TRBJ2-5; TRBD1 is a possible D gene, resting on 5 matching bases. The DNA sequence is TGTGCCAGCAGTCAAAAGGGGGAGACCCAGTACTTC. This translates into CASSQKGETQYF.